These 7 T cell receptor beta chains came from one sample sequenced in a study of blood T cell repertoires in COVID-19. Assay used: immunoSEQ multiplex PCR; TCRdb lists only in-frame clones, some missing. The sample has 150,000 to 180,000 clones, around 80% seen once. Source material: peripheral blood. The receptors stem from a woman aged 50 to 65 with acute or convalescent COVID-19.

J is TRBJ2-2 and V is TRBV11-3; 7 positions agree with TRBD1. CDR1 SGHNT and CDR2 YENEEA come from the germline V gene. The CDR3 length is 14 residues. J lost 6 bases, V lost 5 bases, and 6 bases had no gene match. As DNA, the CDR3 is TGTGCCAGCAGCCGACAGGGCATGGCCGGGGAGCTGTTTTTT. It yields the protein CASSRQGMAGELFF.

The rearrangement uses TRBV11-2 and TRBJ2-1; 10 positions agree with TRBD2. Per germline, CDR1 SGHAT and CDR2 FQNNGV. The CDR3 length is 15 residues. V dropped 2 bases and J dropped 7; count of bases not matched to a gene: 5. The DNA of the CDR3 is TGTGCCAGCAGCTTAAAACTAGCGGGAAGGAATGAGCAGTTCTTC. This gives the protein CASSLKLAGRNEQFF.

The J gene is TRBJ2-3, the V gene TRBV5-6, with TRBD2 identical over 14 bases. This CDR3 region has 16 residues. The germline gives CDR1 SGHDT, CDR2 YYEEEE. V was pared by 2 bases and J by 3 bases, with 2 bases of the junction left unmatched. CDR3 residues: CASSFRTSGGTDTQYF. The DNA for the CDR3 is TGTGCCAGCAGCTTCCGGACTAGCGGGGGGACAGATACGCAGTATTTT.

The V call is TRBV7-8, the J call TRBJ1-6, with D perhaps matching TRBD1 (6 bases). Germline V gene sequence: CDR1 SGHVS, CDR2 FQNEAQ. The CDR3 sequence is 16 residues long. V lost 5 bases and J lost 0, with 11 bases in between. The CDR3, as DNA: TGTGCCAGCAGCGAAGACAGGAGCTCCTATAATTCACCCCTCCACTTT. Protein sequence: CASSEDRSSYNSPLHF.

This chain uses TRBV6-4 with TRBJ2-5; 11 bases match TRBD2. Trimming took 5 bases from V and 0 from J; bases not matched to a gene: 2. This CDR3 contains 15 residues. Germline V CDR1 and CDR2: MRHNA, SNTAGT. The CDR3 DNA reads as TGTGCCAGCAGTCGACTAGCGGGGCACCAAGAGACCCAGTACTTC. Residues: CASSRLAGHQETQYF.

The rearrangement joins TRBV7-2 to TRBJ2-5; TRBD1 matches at 8 bases. Germline V CDR1 and CDR2: SGHTA, FQGNSA. V lost 4 bases, J lost 7 bases, and 5 bases stayed unmatched. The CDR3 extends over 13 amino acids. The CDR3 DNA is TGTGCCAGCAGCTCACAGGGGGGAGGGACCCAGTACTTC. Translating it yields CASSSQGGGTQYF.

This clone has just one count. The rearrangement links TRBV5-1 to TRBJ1-2; D remains ambiguous. The V end was cut by 0 bases, the J end by 4 bases, with 7 bases between. The CDR3 is 13 residues long. Germline V CDR1 and CDR2: SGHRS, YFSETQ. The CDR3: CASSLERIYGYTF. The CDR3 bases are TGCGCCAGCAGCTTGGAGAGGATCTATGGCTACACCTTC.